This T cell receptor (beta chain) was sequenced during a study of beta chain features in type 1 diabetes. The sequenced template was cDNA made from the entire isolated RNA. The assay was immunoSEQ multiplex PCR, and TCRdb's table has in-frame clones only and misses some. The sample lists hundreds of thousands of clones; 10% to 15% were seen once. Germline-derived CDR1 and CDR2 are MNHNY and SVGAGI (reference sequence). The CDR3 totals 15 residues. Trimming at V came to 7 bases and at J to 5 bases, leaving 11 bases not matched to a gene. This clone turned up a few times. The sequenced sample was naive CD4+ T cells from blood. V gene TRBV6-6 combines with J gene TRBJ2-3; 8 positions match TRBD1. The sequence was collected from a young man in good health. CDR3 in amino acids: CASTFNRGTGDTQYF. The DNA of the CDR3 is TGTGCCAGCACGTTCAACAGGGGGACGGGAGATACGCAGTATTTT.